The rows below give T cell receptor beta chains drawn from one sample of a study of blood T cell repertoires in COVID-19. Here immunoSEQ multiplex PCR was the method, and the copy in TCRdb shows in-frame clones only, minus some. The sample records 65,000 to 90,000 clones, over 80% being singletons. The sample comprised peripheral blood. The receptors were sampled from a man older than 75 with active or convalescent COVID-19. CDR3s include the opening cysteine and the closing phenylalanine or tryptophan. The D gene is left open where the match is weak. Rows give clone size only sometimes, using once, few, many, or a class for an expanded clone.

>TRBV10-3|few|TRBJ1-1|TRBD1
CAISGDRNTEAFF
TGTGCCATCAGTGGGGACAGGAACACTGAAGCTTTCTTT
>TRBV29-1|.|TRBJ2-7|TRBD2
CSVAGTSDYEQYF
TGCAGCGTTGCGGGGACTAGCGACTACGAGCAGTACTTC
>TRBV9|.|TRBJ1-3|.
CASSVGGISGNTIYF
TGTGCCAGCAGCGTAGGTGGCATCTCTGGAAACACCATATATTTT
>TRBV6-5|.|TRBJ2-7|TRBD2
CASSSTSGETLQYF
TGTGCCAGCAGCTCGACTAGCGGGGAAACTTTACAGTACTTC
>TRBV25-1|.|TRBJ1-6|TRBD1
CASSERTGYGNSPLHF
TGTGCCAGCAGCGAAAGGACAGGGTATGGGAATTCACCCCTCCACTTT
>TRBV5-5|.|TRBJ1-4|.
CASSWRGPGEKLFF
TGTGCCAGCAGCTGGCGGGGGCCAGGTGAAAAACTGTTTTTT
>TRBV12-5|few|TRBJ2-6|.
CASGLVTGNGANVLTF
TGTGCTAGTGGTTTGGTAACAGGGAATGGGGCCAACGTCCTGACTTTC
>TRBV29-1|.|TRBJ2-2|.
CSVGSQGNTGELFF
TGCAGCGTTGGATCGCAGGGGAACACCGGGGAGCTGTTTTTT
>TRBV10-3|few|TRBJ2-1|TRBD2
CATRLAGAGNEQFF
TGTGCCACGCGACTAGCGGGAGCAGGAAATGAGCAGTTCTTC
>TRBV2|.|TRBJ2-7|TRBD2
CASSEVLAGVQQYF
TGTGCCAGCAGTGAGGTACTAGCGGGAGTCCAACAGTACTTC
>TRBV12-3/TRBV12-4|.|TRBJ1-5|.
CASSFPRQPQHF
TGTGCCAGCAGTTTCCCGAGACAGCCCCAGCATTTT
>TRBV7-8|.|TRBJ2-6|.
CASSPTEFSGANVLTF
TGTGCCAGCAGCCCGACTGAGTTCTCTGGGGCCAACGTCCTGACTTTC
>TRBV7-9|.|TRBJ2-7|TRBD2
CASSLALERGTSYEQYF
TGTGCCAGCAGCTTAGCGCTAGAGCGGGGGACTTCCTACGAGCAGTACTTC
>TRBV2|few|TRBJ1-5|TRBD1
CASKGQGINNQPQHF
TGTGCCAGCAAGGGACAGGGGATTAACAATCAGCCCCAGCATTTT
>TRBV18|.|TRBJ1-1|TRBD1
CASSPQTGVTEAFF
TGTGCCAGCTCACCACAGACAGGGGTAACTGAAGCTTTCTTT
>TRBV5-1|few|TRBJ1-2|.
CASRVSPAGNYGYTF
TGCGCCAGCAGGGTATCACCAGCAGGAAACTATGGCTACACCTTC
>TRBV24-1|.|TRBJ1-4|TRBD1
CATSAGTGGPNEKLFF
TGTGCCACCAGCGCCGGGACAGGGGGCCCGAATGAAAAACTGTTTTTT
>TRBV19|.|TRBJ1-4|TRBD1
CASQTTGGIPNEKLFF
TGTGCCAGTCAGACGACAGGGGGAATTCCTAATGAAAAACTGTTTTTT
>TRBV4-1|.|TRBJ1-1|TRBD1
CASSQGTVNTEAFF
TGCGCCAGCAGCCAGGGGACAGTGAACACTGAAGCTTTCTTT
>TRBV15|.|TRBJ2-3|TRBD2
CATRTSGRPDTQYF
TGTGCCACCAGGACTAGCGGGAGACCAGATACGCAGTATTTT
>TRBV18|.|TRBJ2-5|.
CASSPSSPQETQYF
TGTGCCAGCTCACCCTCTAGCCCCCAAGAGACCCAGTACTTC
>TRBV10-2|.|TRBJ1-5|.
CASKEGWSNQPQHF
TGCGCCAGCAAGGAGGGGTGGAGCAATCAGCCCCAGCATTTT
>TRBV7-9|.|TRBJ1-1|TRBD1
CASSPTGQSMNTEAFF
TGTGCCAGCAGCCCCACGGGACAGAGCATGAACACTGAAGCTTTCTTT
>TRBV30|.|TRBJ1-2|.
CAWSSRGSGYTF
TGTGCCTGGAGTAGCAGGGGAAGTGGCTACACCTTC
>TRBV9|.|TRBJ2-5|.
CASSVAPSSKETQYF
TGTGCCAGCAGCGTAGCCCCTAGCTCCAAAGAGACCCAGTACTTC
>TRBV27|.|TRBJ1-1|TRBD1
CASRRSGGAKGSGTEAFF
TGTGCCAGCCGCCGATCAGGGGGCGCGAAGGGGTCGGGTACTGAAGCTTTCTTT
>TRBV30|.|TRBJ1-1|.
CAWSGRGTEAFF
TGTGCCTGGAGTGGTCGGGGCACTGAAGCTTTCTTT
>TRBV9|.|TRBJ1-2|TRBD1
CASSPSDRANYGYTF
TGTGCCAGCAGCCCTTCGGACAGGGCCAACTATGGCTACACCTTC
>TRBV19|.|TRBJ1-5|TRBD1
CASSFDRVGQPQHF
TGTGCCAGTAGTTTCGACAGGGTAGGCCAGCCCCAGCATTTT
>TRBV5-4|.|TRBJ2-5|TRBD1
CASSWDRQETQYF
TGTGCCAGCAGCTGGGACAGGCAAGAGACCCAGTACTTC
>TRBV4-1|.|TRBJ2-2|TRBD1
CASSQGGTGRAGELFF
TGCGCCAGCAGCCAGGGCGGGACAGGGAGGGCCGGGGAGCTGTTTTTT
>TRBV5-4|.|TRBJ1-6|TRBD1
CASSPGQGRGSPLHF
TGTGCCAGCAGCCCGGGACAGGGGAGGGGATCACCCCTCCACTTT
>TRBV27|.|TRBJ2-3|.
CASSSSSARGTSTDTQYF
TGTGCCAGCAGTTCAAGCTCCGCCCGGGGAACTAGCACAGATACGCAGTATTTT
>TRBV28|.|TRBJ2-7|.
CASQVRNLYEQYF
TGTGCCAGCCAAGTGCGGAACCTCTACGAGCAGTACTTC
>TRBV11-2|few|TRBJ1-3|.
CASSFNSGFGSGNTIYF
TGTGCCAGCAGCTTCAACTCAGGGTTTGGGTCTGGAAACACCATATATTTT
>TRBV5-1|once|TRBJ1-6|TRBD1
CASSLRQGVNSPLHF
TGCGCCAGCAGCTTACGACAGGGCGTGAATTCACCCCTCCACTTT
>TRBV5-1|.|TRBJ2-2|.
CASSLEGWGQEYTGELFF
TGCGCCAGCAGCTTGGAGGGATGGGGGCAGGAATATACCGGGGAGCTGTTTTTT
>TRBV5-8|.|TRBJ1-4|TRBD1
CASSTRDRGMANEKLFF
TGTGCCAGCAGCACTCGGGACAGGGGGATGGCTAATGAAAAACTGTTTTTT
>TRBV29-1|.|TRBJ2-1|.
CSVHFPTDEQFF
TGCAGCGTTCATTTCCCAACGGATGAGCAGTTCTTC
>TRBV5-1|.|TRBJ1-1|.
CASSLSGVRTEAFF
TGCGCCAGCAGCTTGTCAGGGGTGAGGACTGAAGCTTTCTTT
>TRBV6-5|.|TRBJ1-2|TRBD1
CASRQGELGYTF
TGTGCCAGCAGACAGGGGGAACTTGGCTACACCTTC
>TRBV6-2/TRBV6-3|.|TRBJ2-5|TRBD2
CASSSTGREETQYF
TGTGCCAGCAGTTCAACGGGGAGGGAAGAGACCCAGTACTTC
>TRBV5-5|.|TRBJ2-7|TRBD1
CACTRVWPLVKGQGNEQYF
TGTGCCTGCACCCGGGTTTGGCCTCTCGTTAAGGGACAGGGAAACGAGCAGTACTTC
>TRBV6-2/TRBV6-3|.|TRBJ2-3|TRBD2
CASSYASGGNTDTQYF
TGTGCCAGCAGTTACGCTAGCGGGGGGAACACAGATACGCAGTATTTT
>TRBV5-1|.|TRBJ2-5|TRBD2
CASSPGLAGRETQYF
TGCGCCAGCAGCCCGGGACTAGCGGGGAGGGAGACCCAGTACTTC
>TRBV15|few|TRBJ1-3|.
CATSTGSSGNTIYF
TGTGCCACCAGCACAGGTAGCTCTGGAAACACCATATATTTT
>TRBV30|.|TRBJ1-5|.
CAWSDDSPWPQHF
TGTGCCTGGAGTGATGACTCCCCATGGCCCCAGCATTTT
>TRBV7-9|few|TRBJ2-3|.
CASSLDGGYTDTQYF
TGTGCCAGCAGCTTAGATGGAGGGTACACAGATACGCAGTATTTT
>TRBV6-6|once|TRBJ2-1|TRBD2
CASSSMGLFANEQFF
TGTGCCAGCAGTTCGATGGGACTATTCGCCAATGAGCAGTTCTTC
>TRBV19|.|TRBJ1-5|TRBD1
CASSTWTGGGNQPQHF
TGTGCCAGTAGTACGTGGACAGGGGGCGGCAATCAGCCCCAGCATTTT
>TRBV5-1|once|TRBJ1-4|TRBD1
CASRAGTGNEKLFF
TGCGCCAGCAGGGCCGGGACAGGAAATGAAAAACTGTTTTTT